The text below deals with one TCR beta chain. Its antigen is still unknown. TCRdb's copy holds only in-frame clones and misses some; the assay was immunoSEQ multiplex PCR. The sample contains hundreds of thousands of clones, roughly 80% of which appear only once. The sample belongs to a study of shared clonotypes between healthy human individuals. Trimming cost V 3 bases and J 9 bases, with 15 bases left between them. Germline lookup yields CDR1 SGHTA and CDR2 FQGNSA. The CDR3 runs 14 residues. Study findings and constraints: Blood was the only sampled material, and tissue repertoires likely differ.

V gene TRBV7-2 combines with J gene TRBJ1-5; D is perhaps TRBD1 (5 bases). This clonotype was obtained from a woman in her thirties or forties in good health. Some clones in this sample may be carry-over from other donors' samples. Sequencing was performed on PBMCs. The CDR3 DNA follows: TGTGCCAGCAGCTTTGGGTCAGGGACCCCGCCCCAGCATTTT. Translation: CASSFGSGTPPQHF.